Following are 9 T cell receptor beta chains from one sample sequenced in a study of T cells in narcolepsy. Using immunoSEQ multiplex PCR, the repertoire was profiled, and TCRdb retains in-frame clones only, with some absent. This table holds under 30,000 clones, about 83% found once. Input material: CD45RA- memory CD4+ T cells from PBMCs. All receptors come from a human donor with narcolepsy.

The chain combines TRBV4-3 with TRBJ2-3; TRBD2 agrees at 11 bases. V shed 3 bases, J shed 5 bases, and the junction held 7 bases outside the gene matches. CDR1 LGHNA and CDR2 YSLEER come from the germline V gene. The CDR3 is 16 amino acids. The chain's CDR3 is CASSQGSGGAKDTQYF. CDR3 DNA: TGCGCCAGCAGCCAGGGTAGCGGGGGGGCAAAAGATACGCAGTATTTT.

The count of this clone is one. The chain links TRBV4-3 to TRBJ1-5; D uncertain. The CDR3 is 13 residues long. Trimming stripped 1 base from V and 7 bases from J, with 8 bases between. In germline, CDR1 is LGHNA, CDR2 YSLEER. CDR3 DNA: TGCGCCAGCAGCCAAGCAGGCGGGCAGCCCCAGCATTTT. It yields the protein CASSQAGGQPQHF.

J is TRBJ1-1 and V is TRBV19; D ambiguous. The CDR3 runs 14 residues. Looked up from germline, CDR1 is LNHDA and CDR2 is SQIVND (reference sequence). V lost 8 bases and J lost 1, with 14 bases in between. The CDR3 spells CASEQRSGNTEAFF. The DNA for the CDR3 is TGTGCCAGTGAACAGAGGTCAGGGAACACTGAAGCTTTCTTT.

This clone appeared once. The J gene is TRBJ1-1, the V gene TRBV6-5; D is unresolved. Trimming removed 7 bases from V and 1 base from J, with 10 bases in between. The germline CDR1 and CDR2 sequences are MNHEY and SVGAGI. The length of the CDR3 is 13 residues. CDR3 in DNA: TGTGCCAGCATGACGAACAAGAACACTGAAGCTTTCTTT. Translating it yields CASMTNKNTEAFF.

Only one count was recorded for this clone. The chain carries TRBV6-5 and TRBJ2-7, with D unresolved. This CDR3 comprises 12 residues. Germline values: CDR1 MNHEY, CDR2 SVGAGI. Trimming cost V 5 bases and J 4 bases, with 9 bases left between them. CDR3 protein: CASSQVGYEQYF. The CDR3 coding sequence is TGTGCCAGCAGTCAAGTGGGGTACGAGCAGTACTTC.

The chain is built from TRBV11-3 and TRBJ1-4; D might be TRBD1 (5 bases). This CDR3 is 16 amino acids long. Germline V lookup: CDR1 SGHNT, CDR2 YENEEA. The ends were cut back, 5 bases at V and 7 bases at J, with 20 bases in the middle. CDR3 region: CASSGGQGGKLEKLFF. The CDR3, as DNA: TGTGCCAGCAGCGGAGGTCAGGGAGGGAAACTTGAAAAACTGTTTTTT.

The gene calls are TRBV6-5 and TRBJ1-3; D unresolved. The CDR3 loop spans 15 amino acids. CDR1 MNHEY and CDR2 SVGAGI come from the germline V gene. The V end was cut by 0 bases, the J end by 0 bases, with 6 bases between. CDR3 protein: CASSYSYSSGNTIYF. As DNA, the CDR3 is TGTGCCAGCAGTTACTCGTACAGCTCTGGAAACACCATATATTTT.

The V and J genes are TRBV5-1 and TRBJ1-6; D call uncertain. Trimming removed 0 bases from V and 9 bases from J, with 10 bases in between. This CDR3 has 14 amino acids. CDR1 and CDR2 (germline): SGHRS, YFSETQ. CDR3 bases: TGCGCCAGCAGCTTGGTGGGGTCGAGTTCACCCCTCCACTTT. It specifies CASSLVGSSSPLHF.

The gene calls are TRBV4-1 and TRBJ1-1; D gene unclear. Germline CDR1 MGHRA, CDR2 YSYEKL. The CDR3 has 14 residues. Trimming left V 2 bases short and J 0 bases short, with 7 bases between. The CDR3 DNA follows: TGCGCCAGCAGCCAACCGACCGTGAACACTGAAGCTTTCTTT. Translating it yields CASSQPTVNTEAFF.